This T cell receptor beta chain derives from a study of monozygotic twins with inflammatory bowel disease (dated by TCRdb to between 2019 and 2020). Concerning the study at large: The full study comprised 30 or so monozygotic twin pairs: nine German pairs (four IBD-concordant, five IBD-discordant) and 19 IBD-discordant Danish pairs. The search for disease-associated traits relied mainly on comparing, within discordant pairs, IBD patients with their genetically identical healthy co-twins. Each individual had, on average, about 151 000 unique TCRalpha sequences and 181 000 unique TCRbeta sequences available for analysis.

Regarding this clonotype: Its antigen is not yet known.

Libraries were made using 5' RACE. The input for every TCR library was 3,500 to 4,000 ng of total RNA. For each sample, cDNA synthesis with SMARTScribe reverse transcriptase was split into eight separate reactions. During cDNA synthesis, template switching introduced unique molecular identifiers that contained a 6-nucleotide sample barcode. TCRalpha and TCRbeta cDNA was amplified in two nested PCRs of around 15 and 10 cycles, and bead purification was carried out after each PCR. Before amplification, cDNA was treated with uracil DNA-glycosylase and purified using the QIAquick PCR purification kit. In the second PCR, Illumina TruSeq-compatible adapters and sample-specific barcodes were added. Library quality and concentration were assessed using TapeStation and Qubit, and roughly 5 ng of each library was pooled. The pooled libraries were sequenced with 2 x 100 bp reads and custom sequencing primers on an Illumina HiSeq2500 single-index Rapid Run. The published analysis was carried out like this. MiGEC version 1.2.6 was used for UMI-based consensus assembly to correct PCR and sequencing errors. MiXCR version 2.1.1 was used to carry out V(D)J alignment, clonotype assembly and CDR3 extraction. Normalisation of gene usage, clonotype sharing and MAIT/NKT TCR abundance was achieved by analysing the top 1000, 10 000 and 20 000 clonotypes per sample. After downsampling to 27 000 UMIs, diversity was calculated as the inverse Simpson index using the vegan R package. Paired Mann-Whitney U tests on discordant twin pairs were used, with Benjamini-Hochberg multiple-testing correction. Following reprocessing of the reads by TCRdb, the data hold one row per CDR3 protein sequence and no DNA is available. None of the V and J calls come from the authors' own analysis; TCRdb made them. This specimen's table enumerates roughly 320,000 distinct CDR3 sequences. Less than 6.5% of the sample is in the top ten clones.

Including cysteine and phenylalanine, the CDR3 has 14 amino acids. Only the protein is on record. CDR1 and CDR2 are read off the germline V gene as SGDLS and YYNGEE. From each donor, a roughly 2.7 ml peripheral blood sample was drawn into PAXgene tubes and stored at -80 degrees C. Without T cell sorting, total RNA was isolated from whole blood using the PAXgene blood miRNA kit on an automated QIAcube. Peripheral blood from monozygotic twin pairs, either concordant or discordant for inflammatory bowel disease, underwent deep TCRalpha and TCRbeta repertoire profiling that used unique molecular barcoding. Smoking habits were recorded for all twin pairs, with individuals classified as current, former or never smokers. On the study overall, not on this receptor specifically: Compared with healthy twins, IBD patients had fewer clonotypes in common with other individuals, a difference most pronounced in patients showing signs of disease activity. A decrease in TCRbeta repertoire diversity, as measured by inverse Simpson index, was observed in IBD patients compared with their healthy co-twins. The results gave no support for a single strong signal or clonotype linked to IBD. No difference in repertoire similarity was observed between concordant and discordant twins, possibly owing to limited statistical power. The analysis was unable to tell apart different T cell subtypes. Background noise and inter-individual variability may have been introduced into the repertoires by the differing immunosuppressive treatments among patients.

Sequenced: blood. This chain joins TRBV9 to TRBJ2-3; the D call of TRBD1 rests on TCRdb alone, since no DNA is present to check it. The sequence derives from a human donor with ulcerative colitis or Crohn's disease, or a healthy co-twin of an affected twin (not recorded which). The CDR3 region: CASSVRAGVDTQYF.